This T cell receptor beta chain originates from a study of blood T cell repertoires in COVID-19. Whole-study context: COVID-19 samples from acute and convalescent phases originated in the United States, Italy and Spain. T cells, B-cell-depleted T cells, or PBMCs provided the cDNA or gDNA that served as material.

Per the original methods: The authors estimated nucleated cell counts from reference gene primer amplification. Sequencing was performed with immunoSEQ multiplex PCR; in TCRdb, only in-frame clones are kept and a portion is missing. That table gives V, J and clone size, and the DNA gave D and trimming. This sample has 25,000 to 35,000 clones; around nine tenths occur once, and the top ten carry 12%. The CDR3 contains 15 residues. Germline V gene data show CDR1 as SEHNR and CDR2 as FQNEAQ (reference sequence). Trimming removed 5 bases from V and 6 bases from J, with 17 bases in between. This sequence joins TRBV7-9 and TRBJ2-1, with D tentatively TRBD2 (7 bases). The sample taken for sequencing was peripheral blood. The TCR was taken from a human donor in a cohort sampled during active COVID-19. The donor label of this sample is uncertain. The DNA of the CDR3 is TGTGCCAGCAGCCCCGAGGGGGGGCGCTTCAATGAGCAGTTCTTC. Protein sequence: CASSPEGGRFNEQFF.